Listed below are T cell receptor beta chains from one sample, sequenced in a study of shared clonotypes between healthy human individuals. Assay used: immunoSEQ multiplex PCR; TCRdb lists only in-frame clones, some missing. The sample lists about 2.5 million clones, 85% to 95% occurring once. Input material: naive CD4+ T cells from PBMCs. The receptor set was obtained from a man between 18 and 29 years old in good health. Some clones in this sample may be carry-over from other donors' samples. Both conserved end residues are part of each CDR3. The order of the fields is V gene, clone size, J gene, D gene, CDR3 protein, CDR3 DNA. A D gene is named only where the DNA matches it firmly. Not all rows give a size; the values are once, few, many and, for expanded clones, a class.

>TRBV5-1|-|TRBJ2-1|-
CASSQVPGGSNEQFF
TGCGCCAGCAGCCAGGTACCCGGGGGCAGCAATGAGCAGTTCTTC
>TRBV28|once|TRBJ2-7|TRBD2
CASSVGTSGTYEQYF
TGTGCCAGCAGCGTCGGGACTAGCGGGACCTACGAGCAGTACTTC
>TRBV7-3|-|TRBJ2-3|-
CATRNRVSTDTQYF
TGTGCCACTAGAAACAGAGTCAGCACAGATACGCAGTATTTT
>TRBV7-9|few|TRBJ1-5|TRBD1
CASSPGQGGNQPQHF
TGTGCCAGCAGCCCAGGACAGGGTGGGAATCAGCCCCAGCATTTT
>TRBV2|-|TRBJ1-2|-
CASGPKSDYGYTF
TGTGCCAGCGGGCCCAAGTCAGACTATGGCTACACCTTC
>TRBV12-5|-|TRBJ2-1|-
CASGLVDEQFF
TGTGCTAGTGGTTTAGTAGATGAGCAGTTCTTC
>TRBV25-1|-|TRBJ1-4|TRBD1
CASSELSGGEKLFF
TGTGCCAGCAGTGAGTTATCAGGGGGCGAAAAACTGTTTTTT
>TRBV10-3|-|TRBJ2-7|-
CAISYQGGQSYEQYF
TGTGCCATCAGCTACCAAGGTGGACAGTCATACGAGCAGTACTTC
>TRBV6-1|-|TRBJ2-7|-
CASSGPGTWGEQYF
TGTGCCAGCAGTGGCCCCGGGACATGGGGCGAGCAGTACTTC
>TRBV30|-|TRBJ1-2|-
CAWRLGLLNGYTF
TGTGCCTGGAGGTTAGGCCTACTGAATGGCTACACCTTC
>TRBV11-3|once|TRBJ2-2|TRBD2
CASSWGLAGGLTGELFF
TGTGCCAGCAGCTGGGGACTAGCGGGAGGGCTAACCGGGGAGCTGTTTTTT
>TRBV10-1|-|TRBJ2-7|-
CASSARGGEQYF
TGCGCCAGCAGTGCCAGGGGTGGCGAGCAGTACTTC
>TRBV10-3|once|TRBJ2-3|-
CAISSRTADTQYF
TGTGCCATCAGTTCGAGAACTGCAGATACGCAGTATTTT
>TRBV7-9|-|TRBJ2-2|TRBD2
CASSTMGLAGPVGLFF
TGTGCCAGCAGCACAATGGGACTAGCGGGACCTGTGGGGCTGTTTTTT
>TRBV10-1|-|TRBJ2-3|TRBD2
CASSDGLAGDTDTQYF
TGCGCCAGCAGTGACGGACTAGCGGGAGACACAGATACGCAGTATTTT
>TRBV5-4|-|TRBJ2-5|-
CASSLGGRGAETQYF
TGTGCCAGCAGCTTGGGGGGCCGAGGGGCAGAGACCCAGTACTTC
>TRBV5-8|-|TRBJ2-1|TRBD2
CASSLEVLAGASEQFF
TGTGCCAGCAGCTTGGAGGTCCTAGCGGGAGCGTCCGAGCAGTTCTTC
>TRBV19|-|TRBJ1-5|-
CASSGVASPSQPQHF
TGTGCCAGTAGTGGCGTGGCCTCCCCGAGTCAGCCCCAGCATTTT
>TRBV5-1|-|TRBJ2-6|-
CASSLAFTTSGANVLTF
TGCGCCAGCAGCTTGGCCTTCACTACCTCTGGGGCCAACGTCCTGACTTTC
>TRBV5-1|-|TRBJ2-1|TRBD2
CASSLLIAGGGNEQFF
TGCGCCAGCAGCTTACTAATAGCGGGAGGAGGCAATGAGCAGTTCTTC
>TRBV28|once|TRBJ2-7|-
CASIPRGPVLSYEQYF
TGTGCCAGCATCCCCCGGGGGCCGGTACTCTCCTACGAGCAGTACTTC
>TRBV11-2|-|TRBJ1-2|-
CASSLNLNYGYTF
TGTGCCAGCAGCTTGAACCTTAACTATGGCTACACCTTC
>TRBV7-3|-|TRBJ2-1|TRBD1
CASSRRTGDSYNEQFF
TGTGCCAGCAGCCGAAGGACAGGGGACTCCTACAATGAGCAGTTCTTC
>TRBV7-9|-|TRBJ2-5|-
CASSFETGYQETQYF
TGTGCCAGCAGCTTTGAAACAGGGTACCAAGAGACCCAGTACTTC
>TRBV11-2|-|TRBJ2-2|-
CASSSNSGSNGELFF
TGTGCCAGCAGCTCAAATTCAGGATCCAACGGGGAGCTGTTTTTT
>TRBV27|-|TRBJ1-1|TRBD1
CASNLDREETEAFF
TGTGCCAGCAACCTGGACAGGGAGGAAACTGAAGCTTTCTTT
>TRBV4-2|-|TRBJ2-1|TRBD2
CASSQALAGYNEQFF
TGTGCCAGCAGCCAAGCACTAGCGGGCTACAATGAGCAGTTCTTC